Listed below are T cell receptor beta chains from one sample, sequenced in a study of cytomegalovirus exposure and HLA in healthy donors. TCRdb's table, derived via immunoSEQ multiplex PCR, lists solely in-frame clones and lacks some. The sample totals fewer than 100,000 clones; its top ten clones hold 0.58%. Sample: PBMCs. The receptors were sampled from a man aged 45 to 65 in good health and CMV-seronegative. Each CDR3 is given with its conserved first and last residue. A D gene is named only where the DNA matches it firmly.

D gene: .; J gene: TRBJ2-3; V gene: TRBV11-2; CDR3 DNA: TGTGCCAGCAGTTTTTCAGTATCCGATACGCAGTATTTT; CDR3 protein: CASSFSVSDTQYF
D gene: TRBD1; J gene: TRBJ2-1; V gene: TRBV10-3; CDR3 DNA: TGTGCCATCAGTGACGACAGGGGGTCCTACAATGAGCAGTTCTTC; CDR3 protein: CAISDDRGSYNEQFF
D gene: .; J gene: TRBJ1-1; V gene: TRBV19; CDR3 DNA: TGTGCCAGTAGTGTAGACAGGTGGAACACTGAAGCTTTCTTT; CDR3 protein: CASSVDRWNTEAFF
D gene: TRBD2; J gene: TRBJ2-2; V gene: TRBV9; CDR3 DNA: TGTGCCAGCAGCTTAAGCGGGGGGCGTTCCGGCGGGGAGCTGTTTTTT; CDR3 protein: CASSLSGGRSGGELFF
D gene: TRBD2; J gene: TRBJ2-5; V gene: TRBV5-1; CDR3 DNA: TGCGCCAGCAGCTCGAATTACGGGACTAGCCAAGAGACCCAGTACTTC; CDR3 protein: CASSSNYGTSQETQYF
D gene: TRBD1; J gene: TRBJ1-5; V gene: TRBV2; CDR3 DNA: TGTGCCAGCAGCCAATGGACAGGGATTAGCAATCAGCCCCAGCATTTT; CDR3 protein: CASSQWTGISNQPQHF
D gene: .; J gene: TRBJ1-5; V gene: TRBV7-3; CDR3 DNA: TGTGCCAGCAGCTCTAATAATCAGCCCCAGCATTTT; CDR3 protein: CASSSNNQPQHF
D gene: .; J gene: TRBJ2-5; V gene: TRBV5-4; CDR3 DNA: TGTGCCAGCAGCTTGGTTCCGCAAGAGACCCAGTACTTC; CDR3 protein: CASSLVPQETQYF
D gene: .; J gene: TRBJ1-4; V gene: TRBV9; CDR3 DNA: TGTGCCAGCAGCGCGGGCTTAGGAGGGGAAAAACTGTTTTTT; CDR3 protein: CASSAGLGGEKLFF
D gene: TRBD1; J gene: TRBJ1-4; V gene: TRBV6-6; CDR3 DNA: TGTGCCAGCAGTTACCGGACAGGGGGCAAGGAAAAACTGTTTTTT; CDR3 protein: CASSYRTGGKEKLFF
D gene: .; J gene: TRBJ2-3; V gene: TRBV7-3; CDR3 DNA: TGTGCCAGCAGCTTAGATACAGAGGATACGCAGTATTTT; CDR3 protein: CASSLDTEDTQYF
D gene: TRBD1; J gene: TRBJ2-7; V gene: TRBV25-1; CDR3 DNA: TGTGCCAGCAGTGCGGCTTCGGGACAGGGAGACTACGAGCAGTACTTC; CDR3 protein: CASSAASGQGDYEQYF
D gene: .; J gene: TRBJ2-7; V gene: TRBV11-1; CDR3 DNA: TGTGCCAGCAGCTTTCGACAGTCAGCCTACGAGCAGTACTTC; CDR3 protein: CASSFRQSAYEQYF
D gene: TRBD2; J gene: TRBJ2-1; V gene: TRBV5-4; CDR3 DNA: TGTGCCAGCAGCCCGGGACTAGCGGGGGGTTATTTCCACAATGAGCAGTTCTTC; CDR3 protein: CASSPGLAGGYFHNEQFF